This T cell receptor beta chain was captured in a study of blood T cell repertoires in COVID-19. This clone was picked up a small number of times. Profiled with immunoSEQ multiplex PCR; TCRdb holds only in-frame clones, not every one. The sample has 210,000 or so clones; 75% to 90% are singletons. This CDR3 is 12 amino acids long. Germline lookup yields CDR1 GTSNPN and CDR2 SVGIG (reference sequence). Trimming shortened V by 2 bases and J by 14 bases, and 15 bases separated the two germline ends. Sequenced material: peripheral blood. The chain combines TRBV30 with TRBJ1-4; TRBD1 might be the D (6 bases). This receptor was obtained from a man between 35 and 55 years old with acute or convalescent COVID-19. The CDR3 reads CAWSIRDNLLFF. Here the CDR3 DNA reads TGTGCCTGGAGTATCCGGGACAATCTTCTGTTTTTT.